The 20 T cell receptor beta chains reported below all come from one sample, sequenced in a study of OX40 agonist ivuxolimab in advanced cancers. This table comes from immunoSEQ multiplex PCR, and its TCRdb copy is limited to in-frame clones, with some not included. The sample lists some 76,000 clones; around 82% were seen once. The sequencing used CD4+ or CD8+ T cells sorted from blood, collected in a trial of the OX40 agonist ivuxolimab. These receptors came from an adult with an advanced solid tumor such as melanoma, head and neck, liver or kidney cancer.

The rearrangement joins TRBV5-1 to TRBJ1-5; no reliable D call. Between the trimmed V and J ends, which lost 0 bases and 2 bases, there was a span of 9 bases. The CDR3 sequence is 15 residues long. Per the germline V gene, CDR1 is SGHRS and CDR2 is YFSETQ. The CDR3 coding sequence is TGCGCCAGCAGCTTGGACGGACGGGGCAATCAGCCCCAGCATTTT. Protein product: CASSLDGRGNQPQHF.

CDR3 DNA: TGTGCCAGCAGCAAAGCACAGGGGGCGAGAACTGAAGCTTTCTTT. Amino acid sequence: CASSKAQGARTEAFF. The chain combines TRBV5-5 with TRBJ1-1, with 9 bases lining up with TRBD1. CDR1 is SGHKS, CDR2 YYEKEE, per germline (reference sequence). The CDR3 has 15 residues. V lost 4 bases, J lost 5 bases, and 9 bases stayed unmatched. The whole variable domain, filled in from reference TRBV5-5 and TRBJ1-1, reads DAGVTQSPTHLIKTRGQQVTLRCSPISGHKSVSWYQQVLGQGPQFIFQYYEKEERGRGNFPDRFSARQFPNYSSELNVNALLLGDSALYLCASSKAQGARTEAFFGQGTRLTVV.

The chain uses TRBV18 and TRBJ1-2; TRBD1 aligns across 7 bases. Germline loops: CDR1 KGHSH, CDR2 LQKENI. V gave up 3 bases and J gave up 6 bases; unmatched junction bases: 7. The CDR3 consists of 14 residues. DNA of the CDR3: TGTGCCAGCTCACCCAAACTACAGGGGCATGGCTACACCTTC. It encodes CASSPKLQGHGYTF.

This clone was recorded once. The chain is built from TRBV27 and TRBJ2-2, with 7 bases matching TRBD1. The CDR3 contains 15 residues. The germline V gene encodes CDR1 MNHEY and CDR2 SMNVEV (reference sequence). V was pared by 5 bases and J by 1 base, with 4 bases of the junction left unmatched. The CDR3, as DNA: TGTGCCAGCAGTAAGAGACAGGGGAACACCGGGGAGCTGTTTTTT. Its translation is CASSKRQGNTGELFF.

The chain recombines TRBV14 with TRBJ2-1, with 15 bases aligning to TRBD2. The CDR3 loop spans 17 amino acids. After removal of 4 bases from V and 6 bases from J, the junction contained 7 bases not matched to a gene. CDR1 and CDR2 from the germline V gene are SGHDN and FVKESK. The DNA of the CDR3 is TGTGCCAGCAGCCGCGTCGGACTAGCGGGAGGGCCCAATGAGCAGTTCTTC. It encodes CASSRVGLAGGPNEQFF.

V is TRBV5-6 and J is TRBJ2-7; D ambiguous. Per the germline V gene, CDR1 is SGHDT and CDR2 is YYEEEE. This CDR3 has 15 amino acids. The ends were cut back, 3 bases at V and 5 bases at J, with 18 bases in the middle. CDR3 sequence: CASSSTGRIKNEQYF. CDR3 nucleotide sequence: TGTGCCAGCAGCTCTACGGGCAGAATAAAGAACGAGCAGTACTTC.

The chain uses TRBV4-2 and TRBJ1-2; D gene ambiguous. The CDR3 loop spans 15 amino acids. Trimming removed 4 bases at V and 0 bases at J, with 12 bases between. Per the germline V gene, CDR1 is LGHNA and CDR2 is YNFKEQ. CDR3 bases: TGTGCCAGCAGCCCGGTACAGACCTCTAACTATGGCTACACCTTC. Amino acid sequence: CASSPVQTSNYGYTF.

The J gene is TRBJ2-5, the V gene TRBV5-1, with TRBD2 matching 8 bases. The CDR3 loop spans 15 amino acids. The germline CDR1 and CDR2 sequences are SGHRS and YFSETQ. Trimming cost V 3 bases and J 5 bases; bases outside gene matches: 9. CDR3 DNA: TGCGCCAGCAGCTGGAACGGGGGGGCCGGGGAGACCCAGTACTTC. Translated: CASSWNGGAGETQYF.

The J gene is TRBJ2-7, the V gene TRBV11-2; no firm D call. Per germline, CDR1 SGHAT and CDR2 FQNNGV. V was shortened by 3 bases and J by 4 bases, with 10 bases between the two germline ends. The CDR3 totals 13 residues. This chain's CDR3 is CASSFNPTYEQYF. In nucleotides, the CDR3 is TGTGCCAGCAGCTTCAACCCCACGTACGAGCAGTACTTC.

The chain links TRBV27 to TRBJ2-1; D is undetermined. Germline V gene data show CDR1 as MNHEY and CDR2 as SMNVEV (reference sequence). The CDR3 totals 17 residues. V lost 3 bases and J 3 bases, leaving 18 bases between the germline ends. The CDR3 loop reads CASSFPQGGGIYNEQFF. The CDR3 DNA sequence: TGTGCCAGCAGTTTTCCCCAAGGCGGCGGCATCTACAATGAGCAGTTCTTC.

The V and J genes are TRBV4-3 and TRBJ1-2, with TRBD1 identical over 7 bases. V lost 3 bases, J lost 7 bases, and 8 bases stayed unmatched. From germline, CDR1 is LGHNA and CDR2 YSLEER. CDR3 length equals 14 residues. The CDR3 reads CASSQEAGGRGYTF. The CDR3, as DNA: TGCGCCAGCAGCCAGGAGGCAGGGGGACGTGGCTACACCTTC.

The V gene is TRBV11-2, the J gene TRBJ2-1; 8 positions agree with TRBD2. The CDR3 consists of 15 residues. CDR1 SGHAT and CDR2 FQNNGV come from the germline V gene. J gave up 5 bases and V 5 bases, and 8 bases lay outside the gene matches. This chain's CDR3 is CASSVVGGGHNEQFF. Here the CDR3 DNA reads TGTGCCAGCAGCGTAGTCGGGGGGGGCCACAATGAGCAGTTCTTC.

The genes are TRBV7-3 and TRBJ2-3; possibly TRBD2 for D (6 bases). V was shortened by 6 bases and J by 2 bases, with 15 bases between the two germline ends. Germline V CDR1 and CDR2: SGHTA, FQGTGA. This CDR3 is built from 15 residues. CDR3 coding DNA: TGTGCCAGCAGTCCAGCGGCGGGATACACAGATACGCAGTATTTT. It translates to CASSPAAGYTDTQYF.

The chain joins TRBV7-9 to TRBJ1-2; 8 nucleotides align to TRBD1. This CDR3 has 12 residues. Trimming took 3 bases from V and 7 from J; bases not matched to a gene: 1. CDR1 and CDR2 (germline): SEHNR, FQNEAQ (reference sequence). In nucleotides, the CDR3 is TGTGCCAGCAGCTTGACAGGGGTTGGCTACACCTTC. The encoded protein is CASSLTGVGYTF.

The genes are TRBV4-1 and TRBJ2-2; D tentatively reads TRBD1 or TRBD2 (5 bases each). There are 17 residues in the CDR3. Germline values: CDR1 MGHRA, CDR2 YSYEKL. The V end was cut by 0 bases, the J end by 6 bases, with 17 bases between. The DNA of the CDR3 is TGCGCCAGCAGCCAAGACCGAGGGGTCTTCAACGCCGGGGAGCTGTTTTTT. It encodes CASSQDRGVFNAGELFF.

In its sample, this clone was seen a few times. V gene TRBV7-2 combines with J gene TRBJ1-3; D remains ambiguous. Germline assignment: CDR1 SGHTA and CDR2 FQGNSA. The CDR3 consists of 12 residues. Trimming cost V 5 bases and J 4 bases, with 6 bases left between them. The CDR3 DNA follows: TGTGCCAGCAGCCCGACCGGAAACACCATATATTTT. Residues: CASSPTGNTIYF.

The chain joins TRBV7-2 to TRBJ1-1; TRBD1 matches at 9 bases. The CDR3 has 14 amino acids. Trimming took 4 bases from V and 3 from J; bases not matched to a gene: 3. Per germline, CDR1 SGHTA and CDR2 FQGNSA. This CDR3 is CASSSWTGDTEAFF. In nucleotides, the CDR3 is TGTGCCAGCAGCTCGTGGACAGGGGACACTGAAGCTTTCTTT.

V gene TRBV9 combines with J gene TRBJ1-2; the D is unclear. This CDR3 comprises 11 residues. V shed 3 bases and J shed 7 bases, with 7 bases lying between them. From germline, CDR1 is SGDLS and CDR2 YYNGEE. The CDR3: CASSAQGGYTF. CDR3 coding DNA: TGTGCCAGCAGCGCTCAAGGTGGCTACACCTTC.

The rearrangement uses TRBV5-4 and TRBJ2-5; unclear D gene. V lost 0 bases, J lost 2 bases, and 5 bases lay in between. The CDR3 runs 13 residues. Germline-derived CDR1 and CDR2 are SGHNT and YYREEE (reference sequence). For the CDR3, the DNA is TGTGCCAGCAGCTTGGTCTCGCAAGAGACCCAGTACTTC. This encodes CASSLVSQETQYF.

The V gene is TRBV7-3, the J gene TRBJ2-1; no clear D. The germline gives CDR1 SGHTA, CDR2 FQGTGA. The V and J ends lost 2 bases and 3 bases respectively, with 5 bases between them. This CDR3 is built from 13 residues. In DNA, the CDR3 is TGTGCCAGCAGCTTACAGGTCTACAATGAGCAGTTCTTC. The encoded protein is CASSLQVYNEQFF.